This T cell receptor beta chain derives from a study of blood T cell repertoires in COVID-19. Study summary: Nucleic acid was either cDNA or gDNA, and it came from T cells, B-cell-depleted T cells, or PBMCs.

Original data processing: Estimates of nucleated cell counts were drawn from the amplification of reference gene primers. Measured with immunoSEQ multiplex PCR; TCRdb has only the in-frame clones, and not every one. V and J calls and clone size are given by that table; D and trimming were obtained from the DNA. The table records roughly 130,000 clones, around 83% of them present only once. Individuals drawn from around 24 US areas were roughly 18 to 89 years old. Symptom resolution, clearance, or two negative PCRs marked the recovered donors of Cohort 3. Germline loops: CDR1 MDHEN, CDR2 SYDVKM. The J segment lost 5 bases and the V segment lost 5 bases, leaving 9 bases of the junction unmatched. The CDR3 sequence is 15 residues long.

The chain has TRBV28 and TRBJ2-5; TRBD2 matches 9 bases. The clonotype comes from a woman aged 25 to 45 who had recovered from COVID-19. The sample comprised PBMCs or T cells enriched from blood (not recorded which). The CDR3 nucleotides are TGTGCCAGCAGTAGACTAGCGGTTTCGAGGGAGACCCAGTACTTC. As protein: CASSRLAVSRETQYF.